Sample share makes the clone carrying this T cell receptor beta chain medium-sized. Its specificity is unknown. Generated by immunoSEQ multiplex PCR, the TCRdb table keeps only in-frame clones and is missing some. The data hold some 14,000 clones, with roughly 77% observed a single time. Magnetic beads with positive selection isolated CD4+ and CD8+ fractions, whose purity was verified by flow cytometry. The CDR3 consists of 14 residues. V was trimmed by 3 bases and J by 3 bases, leaving 14 bases between them. CDR1 is GTSNPN and CDR2 is SVGIG in the germline V gene (reference sequence). These data belong to a study of somatic mutations in cytotoxic T cells in rheumatoid arthritis. Study-level background: Blood samples of around 30 ml were drawn from patients (in EDTA) right after diagnosis and before any treatment. Overall study findings and caveats: Within the rheumatoid arthritis patients, CD8+ clonality went up as age increased (Spearman r=0.49). The same was not true of the healthy controls.

J is TRBJ1-1 and V is TRBV30; a weak D match, TRBD1 (6 bases). Source material: CD8+ T cells sorted from blood. The sequence derives from an adult with rheumatoid arthritis. This chain's CDR3 is CAWSYNRDHTEAFF. Here the CDR3 DNA reads TGTGCCTGGAGCTACAACAGGGATCACACTGAAGCTTTCTTT.